Sequencing of this TCR beta chain was carried out in a study of blood T cells in healthy people across ages. A sample-barcoded 5' primer and a J-beta primer mix were used in a second PCR of roughly 7 to 11 cycles. Each of the samples gave a minimum of 2.5 million paired-end reads that contained CDR3. Via MiXCR, TCRdb re-called the 5' RACE reads, giving one row per CDR3 protein. Of fewer than 800,000 distinct CDR3 sequences listed, 20% to 30% are singletons. In terms of origin and age, donors were healthy Caucasian individuals from Russia aged roughly 6 to 95. Trimming shortened V by 4 bases and J by 0 bases, and 8 bases separated the two germline ends. Per the germline V gene, CDR1 is KGHDR and CDR2 is SFDVKD. This CDR3 contains 14 residues. This same sample was also taken into another study, of T cells of mothers and their children.

The gene calls are TRBV24-1 and TRBJ2-5; D unclear. The receptor's source is a boy under 18 in good health. Material: blood. CDR3 sequence: CATSDPDHQETQYF. In nucleotides, the CDR3 is TGTGCCACCAGTGACCCTGACCACCAAGAGACCCAGTACTTC.